Listed here are 3 T cell receptor beta chains from one sample, sequenced in a study of T cells in Graves' hyperthyroidism and ophthalmopathy. RNA transcripts provided the source from which TCR beta CDR3 regions were amplified. With the HTBI primer set, the TCR CDR3 went through a first round of RT-PCR. TCRdb re-derived calls from the multiplex PCR reads in MiXCR, one entry per CDR3 protein. Counted here are 200,000 to 250,000 distinct CDR3 sequences, about 15% occurring once; the ten biggest clones make up under 65%. The sequenced material came from blood. All receptors derive from a man aged 50 to 59 with Graves' hyperthyroidism.

V gene TRBV6-1 combines with J gene TRBJ1-2; the match to TRBD1 covers 9 bases. V gave up 2 bases and J gave up 7 bases; unmatched junction bases: 11. The CDR3 length is 16 residues. The V gene's germline CDR1 is MNHNS and CDR2 SASEGT. CDR3 amino acids: CASSELIGDRVTGYTF. In DNA form, the CDR3 reads TGTGCCAGCAGTGAATTAATTGGGGACAGGGTTACTGGCTACACCTTC.

This clonotype has at least ten counts. The CDR3, as DNA: TGTGCCAGCTCACCACCGGGACAGGGGCACTATGGCTACACCTTC. It translates to CASSPPGQGHYGYTF. The chain uses TRBV18 and TRBJ1-2, with 10 bases identical to TRBD1. Trimming cost V 0 bases and J 3 bases; bases outside gene matches: 1. CDR3 size: 15 residues. The germline V gene has CDR1 KGHSH and CDR2 LQKENI.

This clonotype has at least ten counts. V and J are TRBV7-8 and TRBJ1-1; D is perhaps TRBD1 (6 bases). CDR1 and CDR2 (germline): SGHVS, FQNEAQ. The CDR3 has 13 residues. Trimming shortened V by 4 bases and J by 1 base, and 7 bases separated the two germline ends. The CDR3 loop is CASSSDRNTEAFF. The CDR3, as DNA: TGTGCCAGCAGCTCGGACAGGAACACTGAAGCTTTCTTT.